What follows is one T cell receptor (beta chain) and its context. This CDR3 contains 14 residues. V lost 9 bases and J lost 1, with 15 bases in between. Germline CDR1 is LNHDA and CDR2 is SQIVND (reference sequence). The data stem from a study of blood T cell repertoires in COVID-19. The repertoire was sequenced with immunoSEQ multiplex PCR; TCRdb's copy has only in-frame clones and lacks some. The sample carries 55,000 to 80,000 clones, about 86% recorded once. The sample was peripheral blood. The TCR sequence derives from a man between 65 and 85 years old with acute or convalescent COVID-19. The V call is TRBV19, the J call TRBJ1-1; D perhaps matches TRBD1 (6 bases). CDR3 amino acids: CASVTRGTNTEAFF. CDR3 DNA sequence: TGTGCCAGCGTTACGAGGGGGACGAACACTGAAGCTTTCTTT.